This paragraph covers one T cell receptor (beta chain) sequence. The table lists this clone with a few counts. Its antigen is still unknown. No clone much larger than this one lies a single base away; base qualities are absent. The data are from a study of blood T cell repertoires in COVID-19 (dated by TCRdb to 2020 to 2022). Turning to the overall study: Collaborator samples came from the United States, Italy and Spain and covered acute and convalescent phases of COVID-19. Subjects who had been exposed to COVID-19, were actively infected with it, or had recovered from it provided the deeply sampled blood TCRbeta repertoires that made up the dataset. The material from the prospective study consisted of cDNA or gDNA derived from T cells, B-cell-depleted T cells, or PBMCs. A freely available public database, intended as a resource for researchers studying the immune response to SARS-CoV-2, is where the repertoires were released. The samples were drawn from the first 160 participants of the ongoing ImmuneRACE study and from roughly 1,300 subjects provided by 6 global collaborators. The sample metadata nearly always contained a de-identified subject ID, COVID-19 status, age in years and sex. Where available, HLA class I and class II types were obtained from metadata supplied by the sample provider rather than from assay-based typing. Findings and caveats that apply to the study as a whole: The quantity of clinical and demographic metadata differed by source and by participant and was supplied without curation.

In the prospective study, participants were roughly 18 to 95 years old, resided in about 25 geographic areas of the United States, and were enrolled through a virtual design. In the prospective study, participants were assigned to cohorts based on the clinical history participants reported in a screening survey and a study questionnaire. Recovered participants in ImmuneRACE Cohort 3 were defined as having two consecutive negative NP/OP PCR tests, clearance from a healthcare professional, or resolution of symptoms. Each participant in the prospective study had whole blood, serum and a nasopharyngeal or oropharyngeal swab collected by mobile phlebotomists. Additional blood draws and questionnaires over an approximately 2-month period could optionally be provided by prospective study participants. Before DNA extraction, prospective study blood samples were shipped either frozen or at room temperature.

TCRbeta CDR3 regions were amplified from genomic DNA using the immunoSEQ Assay, a bias-controlled multiplex PCR. As for how the authors treated the data: Nucleated cell counts per sample were estimated from amplification of reference gene primers within the assay. Sequence reads were collapsed and filtered to measure the absolute abundance of every unique TCRbeta CDR3 rearrangement. For each sample, productive Simpson clonality was calculated as the square root of Simpson's diversity index across productive rearrangements. TCRdb stores this immuneACCESS table with in-frame sequences only. Part of the clones is absent; in the studies checked, under half of the shortfall reflects unresolved V genes, and no reason is known for the rest. V and J calls plus clone size are reproduced from that table; the DNA served to infer D and trimming. This sample has a few hundred thousand clones in its table, and 65% to 90% of those were observed once. The top ten clones comprise 3.5% to 4.5% of the sample.

For CDR1 and CDR2, the germline V gene (reference sequence) lists GTSNPN and SVGIG. Relative to germline, V is 2 bases shorter and J is 3 bases shorter, with 8 bases between their ends. From the cysteine up to the phenylalanine, the CDR3 has a length of 13 residues. Of the read, only the CDR3 DNA is kept; its 39 bases are in frame from base 1. This sequence originates from a man aged 30 to 45 who had recovered from COVID-19. The chain is made from TRBV30 and TRBJ1-5; the best D guess is TRBD1, with 6 bases matching. The sample comprised PBMCs or T cells enriched from blood (not recorded which). The CDR3 region: CAWSQGHNQPQHF. The sequence in DNA is TGTGCCTGGAGTCAGGGACACAATCAGCCCCAGCATTTT.